This TCR beta chain was recorded in a study of shared clonotypes between healthy human individuals. Sequencing used immunoSEQ multiplex PCR; TCRdb keeps in-frame clones, though not all of them. This table has some 2 million clones, about 95% appearing once. Between the trimmed V and J ends, which lost 1 base and 6 bases, there was a span of 7 bases. Germline lookup yields CDR1 SEHNR and CDR2 FQNEAQ (reference sequence). There are 12 residues in the CDR3. The specimen sequenced was naive CD4+ T cells sorted from blood. Subset specified: CD45RA+ positively selected. The chain has TRBV7-9 and TRBJ2-7; D ambiguous. This TCR derives from a young man in good health. The CDR3 here is CASSLVGPEQYF. The CDR3 DNA reads TGTGCCAGCAGCTTAGTGGGCCCCGAGCAGTACTTC.